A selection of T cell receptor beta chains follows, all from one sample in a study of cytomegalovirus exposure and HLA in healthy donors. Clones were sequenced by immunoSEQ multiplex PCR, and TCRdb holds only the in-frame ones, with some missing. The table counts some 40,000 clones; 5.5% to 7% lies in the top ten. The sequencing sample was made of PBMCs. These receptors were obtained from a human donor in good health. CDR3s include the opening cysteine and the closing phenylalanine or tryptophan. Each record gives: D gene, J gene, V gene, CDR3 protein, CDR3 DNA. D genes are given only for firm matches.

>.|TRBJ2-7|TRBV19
CASSIRGAQNEQYF
TGTGCCAGTAGTATCCGGGGGGCGCAGAACGAGCAGTACTTC
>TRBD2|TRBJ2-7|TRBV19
CASTPAGAGAHYEQYF
TGTGCCAGTACCCCGGCGGGAGCGGGGGCTCACTACGAGCAGTACTTC
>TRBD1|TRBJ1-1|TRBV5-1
CASSLRQGGEAFF
TGCGCCAGCAGCTTGAGACAGGGGGGTGAAGCTTTCTTT
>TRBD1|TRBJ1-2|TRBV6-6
CASSYSTPGQGKSYTF
TGTGCCAGCAGTTACTCTACTCCGGGACAGGGGAAAAGCTACACCTTC
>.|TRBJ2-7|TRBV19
CASSTRQAEQYF
TGTGCCAGTAGTACCCGACAGGCCGAGCAGTACTTC
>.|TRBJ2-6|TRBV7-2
CASRPTVSGANVLTF
TGTGCCAGCAGGCCCACAGTCTCTGGGGCCAACGTCCTGACTTTC
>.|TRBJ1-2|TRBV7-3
CASSLTRGGGGYTF
TGTGCCAGCAGCTTAACGAGGGGGGGCGGTGGCTACACCTTC
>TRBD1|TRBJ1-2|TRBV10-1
CASSESRTGHGYTF
TGCGCCAGCAGTGAATCCCGGACAGGGCATGGCTACACCTTC
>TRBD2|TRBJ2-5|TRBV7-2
CASSLELAGGVQYF
TGTGCCAGCAGCTTAGAACTAGCGGGGGGCGTCCAGTACTTC
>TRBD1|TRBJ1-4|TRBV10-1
CASSRQGRNEKLFF
TGCGCCAGCAGTCGACAGGGCCGGAATGAAAAACTGTTTTTT
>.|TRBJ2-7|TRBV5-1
CASSVGGRAHEQYF
TGCGCCAGCAGCGTGGGGGGCAGGGCCCACGAGCAGTACTTC